This T cell receptor beta chain stems from a study of shared clonotypes between healthy human individuals. Findings and limits, study-wide: All-four-donor shared clonotypes had higher generation probabilities than non-shared clonotypes did. Apart from blood, nothing was sampled; tissue repertoires likely differ. Generally, naive subsets came out with larger estimated richness than memory subsets.

Only in-frame clones appear in the TCRdb table, and some are missing; sequencing was by immunoSEQ multiplex PCR. The sample contains 600,000 to 750,000 clones, over 55% of which appear only once. From CD4+ cells came CD45RA+ naive and CD45RA-negative memory subsets. This clone turned up a few times. Its antigen is currently unknown. CDR3 length: 13 amino acids. CDR1 and CDR2 from the germline V gene are MNHEY and SMNVEV (reference sequence). V lost 6 bases to trimming and J lost 8 bases; unmatched junction nucleotides: 8. Sequences were obtained from memory CD4+ T cells sorted from blood. The subset was: CD45RA-negative fraction. This rearrangement joins TRBV27 to TRBJ2-3; 7 bases line up with TRBD2. This sequence was found in a young woman in good health. CDR3 sequence: CASSVEREATQYF. As DNA, the CDR3 is TGTGCCAGCAGCGTCGAGCGGGAAGCTACGCAGTATTTT.